Below, 20 T cell receptor beta chains from the same sample are listed, as sequenced in a study of Tregs in tolerant kidney transplant recipients. What these receptors recognize is not known. Libraries were prepared by immunoSEQ multiplex PCR; TCRdb keeps only in-frame clonotypes and omits some of them. The table has more than 25,000 clones, under 90% seen once. The specimen was Tregs from blood cultured with allogeneic cells. All receptors come from a human donor in good health.

The chain combines TRBV11-2 with TRBJ1-3; the D is unclear. The germline V and J ends were trimmed by 3 bases and 4 bases, with 10 bases remaining between them. This CDR3 comprises 14 residues. Germline assignment: CDR1 SGHAT and CDR2 FQNNGV. CDR3 DNA sequence: TGTGCCAGCAGCTTCGTGGGCCTCGGAAACACCATATATTTT. Protein: CASSFVGLGNTIYF.

The rearrangement links TRBV5-1 to TRBJ1-4; 8 bases agree with TRBD1. CDR1 is SGHRS, CDR2 YFSETQ, per germline. V was pared by 4 bases and J by 2 bases, with 7 bases of the junction left unmatched. This CDR3 has 16 residues. CDR3 nucleotides: TGCGCCAGCAGCACCGGACAGGGACTGACTAATGAAAAACTGTTTTTT. The encoded protein is CASSTGQGLTNEKLFF.

The rearrangement uses TRBV10-3 and TRBJ1-1; D not certain. CDR1 and CDR2 (germline): ENHRY, SYGVKD. The CDR3 sequence is 16 residues long. The V gene lost 0 bases and the J gene lost 0 bases, with 11 bases spanning the gap. CDR3 region: CAISESSQNMNTEAFF. The CDR3 nucleotides read TGTGCCATCAGTGAGTCATCTCAGAATATGAACACTGAAGCTTTCTTT.

V gene TRBV7-2 combines with J gene TRBJ2-3, with 8 nucleotides matching TRBD2. Germline values: CDR1 SGHTA, CDR2 FQGNSA. CDR3 size: 16 residues. The J segment lost 6 bases and the V segment lost 3 bases, leaving 11 bases of the junction unmatched. DNA of the CDR3: TGTGCCAGCAGCTTCGCCCCGGGGGGGAGCATTGATACGCAGTATTTT. Residues: CASSFAPGGSIDTQYF.

V usage is TRBV13 and J usage is TRBJ2-3; D remains unclear. This CDR3 region has 11 residues. CDR1 and CDR2 (germline): PRHDT, FYEKMQ (reference sequence). V was cut by 6 bases and J by 8 bases, with 9 bases left in between. The CDR3 coding sequence is TGTGCCAGCAGTAAGAGAGGTACGCAGTATTTT. It is translated as CASSKRGTQYF.

This chain links TRBV5-1 with TRBJ1-4; a possible D gene is TRBD1 (5 bases). The CDR3 is made up of 18 amino acids. V was shortened by 5 bases and J by 7 bases, with 27 bases between the two germline ends. Germline V gene data show CDR1 as SGHRS and CDR2 as YFSETQ. The CDR3 protein is CASRDQDRAVGESEKLFF. The CDR3 DNA reads as TGCGCCAGCAGGGACCAAGACCGGGCCGTAGGGGAAAGTGAAAAACTGTTTTTT.

The chain uses TRBV6-5 and TRBJ2-3; no firm D call. V was pared by 7 bases and J by 1 base, with 3 bases between. The germline V gene encodes CDR1 MNHEY and CDR2 SVGAGI. CDR3 length: 11 residues. The DNA for the CDR3 is TGTGCCAGCAAGCGCACAGATACGCAGTATTTT. This codes for CASKRTDTQYF.

The chain links TRBV11-2 to TRBJ2-1; tentatively, D is TRBD2 (5 bases). This CDR3 spans 13 amino acids. From germline, CDR1 is SGHAT and CDR2 FQNNGV. Trimming stripped 0 bases from V and 7 bases from J, with 7 bases between. The DNA for the CDR3 is TGTGCCAGCAGCTTAGATCGGGGTAATGAGCAGTTCTTC. Translated, it gives CASSLDRGNEQFF.

V gene TRBV19 combines with J gene TRBJ2-7; D is ambiguous. CDR1 and CDR2 from the germline V gene are LNHDA and SQIVND (reference sequence). V gave up 2 bases and J gave up 1 base, with 9 bases separating them. This CDR3 spans 14 amino acids. CDR3 nucleotide sequence: TGTGCCAGTAGTATAACAGATAAATCCTACGAGCAGTACTTC. Translation gives CASSITDKSYEQYF.

Only a few counts were recorded for this clone. V and J are TRBV5-1 and TRBJ1-2, with 8 bases aligning to TRBD1. Germline V gene sequence: CDR1 SGHRS, CDR2 YFSETQ. The CDR3 totals 14 residues. The V segment lost 5 bases and the J segment 4 bases; nucleotides outside the gene matches: 7. The chain's CDR3 is CASSSTGALYGYTF. As DNA, the CDR3 is TGCGCCAGCAGTTCGACAGGGGCCCTCTATGGCTACACCTTC.

The rearrangement uses TRBV5-4 and TRBJ2-3, with D unclear. CDR3 length equals 13 residues. V lost 8 bases and J lost 1, with 11 bases in between. Germline values: CDR1 SGHNT, CDR2 YYREEE (reference sequence). CDR3 DNA sequence: TGTGCCAGTCGGATATCGGGCACAGATACGCAGTATTTT. Its translation is CASRISGTDTQYF.

The chain is built from TRBV29-1 and TRBJ2-5; D unresolved. V gave up 3 bases and J gave up 5 bases, with 10 bases separating them. Germline loops: CDR1 SQVTM, CDR2 ANQGSEA. The CDR3 extends over 12 amino acids. The CDR3 reads CSVDRAPETQYF. CDR3 DNA: TGCAGCGTTGACCGGGCCCCGGAGACCCAGTACTTC.

V gene TRBV10-3 combines with J gene TRBJ2-1; D ambiguous. CDR1 and CDR2 from the germline V gene are ENHRY and SYGVKD. V dropped 0 bases and J dropped 8 bases, with 14 bases sitting between them. The CDR3 extends over 15 amino acids. CDR3 sequence (DNA): TGTGCCATCAGTGAGTCGATGCGGAACAGCCATGAGCAGTTCTTC. Translated, it gives CAISESMRNSHEQFF.

V usage is TRBV7-2 and J usage is TRBJ2-1; TRBD2 matches at 7 bases. Germline-derived CDR1 and CDR2 are SGHTA and FQGNSA. With V trimmed by 2 bases and J by 5 bases, 3 bases remained unmatched. The length of the CDR3 is 14 residues. CDR3 amino acids: CASSLLAVHNEQFF. CDR3 DNA: TGTGCCAGCAGCTTACTAGCGGTTCACAATGAGCAGTTCTTC. The entire variable domain, with the rest obtained from reference TRBV7-2 and TRBJ2-1, is as follows: GAGVSQSPSNKVTEKGKDVELRCDPISGHTALYWYRQSLGQGLEFLIYFQGNSAPDKSGLPSDRFSAERTGGSVSTLTIQRTQQEDSAVYLCASSLLAVHNEQFFGPGTRLTVL.

This chain connects TRBV18 to TRBJ1-1, with 7 bases lining up with TRBD1. J gave up 1 base and V 3 bases, and 5 bases lay outside the gene matches. The germline CDR1 and CDR2 sequences are KGHSH and LQKENI. This CDR3 contains 15 residues. CDR3 DNA sequence: TGTGCCAGCTCACCGGCGACAGGGACGAACACTGAAGCTTTCTTT. Translating it yields CASSPATGTNTEAFF.

This clone has just one count. The chain carries TRBV19 and TRBJ1-1; D unclear. The CDR3 totals 13 residues. CDR1 LNHDA and CDR2 SQIVND come from the germline V gene (reference sequence). V was cut by 3 bases and J by 4 bases, with 9 bases left in between. In DNA, the CDR3 is TGTGCCAGTAGTATCTCGACGGCCACTGAAGCTTTCTTT. Translating gives CASSISTATEAFF.

This chain connects TRBV7-2 to TRBJ2-7, with D tentatively TRBD2 (5 bases). The germline gives CDR1 SGHTA, CDR2 FQGNSA. This CDR3 has 15 amino acids. Trimming took 5 bases from V and 6 from J, leaving 20 bases between them. The CDR3: CASSAPGVVRVEQYF. In DNA, the CDR3 is TGTGCCAGCAGCGCCCCCGGGGTAGTAAGGGTCGAGCAGTACTTC. Variable domain in full (rest from reference TRBV7-2 and TRBJ2-7): GAGVSQSPSNKVTEKGKDVELRCDPISGHTALYWYRQSLGQGLEFLIYFQGNSAPDKSGLPSDRFSAERTGGSVSTLTIQRTQQEDSAVYLCASSAPGVVRVEQYFGPGTRLTVT.

The DNA for the CDR3 is TGTGCCAGTATGGTCGGGGAGACCCAGTACTTC. Amino acid sequence: CASMVGETQYF. This chain joins TRBV19 and TRBJ2-5; D unresolved. Germline V lookup: CDR1 LNHDA, CDR2 SQIVND (reference sequence). The length of the CDR3 is 11 residues. V lost 7 bases and J lost 5, with 8 bases in between.

The CDR3 bases are TGTGCCAGCAGTTCTCCCGGAAGGGCTAACGAGCAGTACTTC. Its protein is CASSSPGRANEQYF. The chain carries TRBV28 and TRBJ2-7; D gene unclear. Germline CDR1 reads MDHEN; CDR2 reads SYDVKM. The CDR3 runs to 14 residues. V was trimmed by 4 bases and J by 5 bases, leaving 15 bases between them. Looking up the rest from reference TRBV28 and TRBJ2-7 gives the full variable domain: DVKVTQSSRYLVKRTGEKVFLECVQDMDHENMFWYRQDPGLGLRLIYFSYDVKMKEKGDIPEGYSVSREKKERFSLILESASTNQTSMYLCASSSPGRANEQYFGPGTRLTVT.

This clone is classed as medium-sized (0.01 to 0.1%). This sequence joins TRBV5-5 and TRBJ1-5; no clear D. V lost 4 bases to trimming and J lost 7 bases, with 12 bases between them. This CDR3 spans 13 amino acids. Germline V gives CDR1 SGHKS, CDR2 YYEKEE (reference sequence). CDR3 residues: CASSAREPQPQHF. The DNA for the CDR3 is TGTGCCAGCAGCGCTAGAGAACCACAGCCCCAGCATTTT.